The source of this T cell receptor beta chain is a study of cytomegalovirus exposure and HLA in healthy donors (dated by TCRdb to about 2017). For the wider study: An earlier analysis of approximately 600 of the donors reported 250 to 350 Gb of sequence data and 117 million unique TCR beta sequences from about 200 million T cells. Roughly 300 gigabases of sequencing data and around 85 million unique TCR sequences made up an early release that covered 500 to 700 HLA-typed donors. The genetic ancestry cluster associated with self-reported Caucasian donors included roughly 84% of the roughly 360 genotyped donors. The study aimed to test whether cataloging public T cell receptors could reveal signatures of past pathogen exposure. The study profiled the T cell repertoires of fewer than 850 subjects by immunosequencing and related them to cytomegalovirus serostatus. A separate validation cohort of roughly 120 different subjects was used in addition to the roughly 620-subject first cohort. To predict cytomegalovirus infection status, the study brought together high-throughput TCR immunosequencing, statistical association of individual TCRs with disease status, and machine learning. To study patterns of TCR occurrence, a later analysis re-analyzed previously published TCR beta repertoires from under 750 donors and added high-resolution HLA genotyping. In the later analysis, no new phenotypic data were used to find candidate immune exposures; instead, reliance was placed on TCR beta sequences and their occurrence across donors. In an earlier analysis of roughly 580 of the donors, high-throughput TCR beta sequencing was used to judge whether each TCR beta V gene segment behaved as functional or pseudogenic. Donor age, sex, ethnicity and CMV serostatus were compiled alongside the repertoire data. A later genetic analysis took genome-wide SNP genotypes for about three fifths of the roughly 700 donors and used that subset as a discovery cohort. All discovery cohort repertoires had been generated on a single sequencing platform. HLA typing covered class I and class II loci at four-digit resolution. Typing coverage varied by locus: roughly 620-640 donors for A, B, C, DRB1 and DQB1; more than 500 for DQA1; more than 600 for DPA1; 450 to 480 for DPB1. Roughly 5 DR-DQ haplotypes were handled as single units for association and clustering because linkage in the cohort was strong. On average, around 240,000 unique TCR beta nucleotide sequences were sequenced per donor among 398 genotyped donors of the cohort, with approximately 18% of those sequences being non-productive.

In the case of this clone: Its antigen is not yet known. No base quality values were provided; no much bigger clone lies one nucleotide off.

In total, over 600 healthy bone marrow donors made up the cohort. At the time of sampling, all cohort members were nominally healthy, though unrecorded immune exposures were likely present. The donor tested CMV seropositive and was one of the 289 seropositive cohort members. Every donor gave a peripheral blood sample, and the peripheral blood mononuclear cells from that sample were used for TCR beta sequencing. Genomic DNA was extracted from the blood cell samples with the Qiagen DNeasy Blood Extraction Kit. Overall study outcomes, separate from this receptor: The authors suggested that the approach could potentially be generalized to other disease states and immunological phenotypes. Specific HLA alleles were associated with roughly 16,000 TCR beta sequences at a false discovery rate of 0.05 in a later analysis. Immune exposure information for the cohort was limited to CMV serostatus. Three of the identified cytomegalovirus-associated TCR beta chains were confirmed in vitro to be specific for cytomegalovirus antigens. A later analysis reported that several top co-occurrence clusters appeared linked to parvovirus B19, influenza, CMV and Epstein-Barr virus. The presence/absence analyses assumed that sequencing depth was roughly uniform across donors, and that assumption may not be true. HLA typing was unavailable for some donors at each locus, so association tests used only the typed subset. An association between a missense DCLRE1C variant and V-gene and J-gene trimming of TCR beta chains was found in a later genetic analysis and replicated in an independent cohort. Most TCR sequences were observed very rarely across donors, whereas some public TCRs were present in many individuals. A cluster of highly shared sequence variants was judged likely to be a technical artifact of the sequencing pipeline. In a later genetic analysis, fewer N-insertions in productive TCRs were reported among donors in an Asian-associated ancestry cluster than the approximately 710-donor mean. A later analysis found that HLA-associated TCR beta chains were more clonally expanded and had lower generation probabilities than equally common non-associated chains. The classifier was reported to diagnose cytomegalovirus status with high specificity and sensitivity in both the original and validation cohorts. Linkage disequilibrium might explain the correlated functional status among segregating V segments, but an unknown experimental factor could not be excluded. A further reported finding was that TCR beta sequences accurately predicted the HLA-A and HLA-B alleles for most subjects in the first cohort. Strong co-occurrence of HLA alleles, especially DR and DQ, made assigning TCR associations to individual alleles difficult. This cohort had only TCR beta chains sequenced, and the lack of alpha or paired-chain data limited which features could be detected. A later analysis found that most CMV-associated TCR beta chains appeared HLA-restricted, with HLA associations seemingly driven largely by CMV exposure. In an earlier analysis of a few hundred of the donors, most TCR beta V segments were observed in productive rearrangements about 87% or about 30% of the time, broadly matching IMGT annotations. In the study, 164 TCR beta chains were listed as associated with cytomegalovirus. In a later analysis, the rate of TCR association differed among HLA loci, with DRB1 alleles having the most associated TCRs and HLA-C alleles having the fewest. The earlier analysis of fewer than 750 of the donors excluded approximately 17 rarely observed V segments, including chromosome 9 orphons, because counts were too low.

Library construction relied on the immunoSEQ multiplex PCR assay. The multiplex PCR relied on a mix of 60 forward primers for TCR Vbeta segments and 13 reverse primers for TCR Jbeta segments. A multiplex PCR assay on genomic DNA amplified the CDR3 region of rearranged TCR beta genes. The Illumina HiSeq System was used to sequence the amplified TCR beta libraries as 87-base-pair reads. Per the authors' processing: Across the 670 or so repertoires, a later analysis counted around 80 million unique TCR beta chains, around 11 million of which were shared by at least two donors. A nearest-neighbor algorithm error-corrected the raw reads and collapsed the reads into unique sequences, merging closely related sequences to remove PCR and sequencing errors. V, D and J gene segments were assigned by aligning CDR3 sequences to IMGT reference sequences. For a sequence to be retained, a match of at least six nucleotides was required to both a V gene segment and a J gene segment. Rearrangements were classified as productive when the CDR3 lacked stop codons and remained in frame with V and J, and all other rearrangements were classified as non-productive. CDR3 was defined according to IMGT convention as the region running from the second conserved V-encoded cysteine to the conserved J-encoded phenylalanine. Sequences without an unambiguous match to a single V gene segment were excluded from the earlier analysis of several hundred of the donors. An earlier analysis of 450 to 650 of the donors called V segments functional above 56.7% productive rearrangements and segregating when the between-donor standard deviation exceeded 5%. A statistical classification framework was built to diagnose cytomegalovirus status from the catalog of TCR beta chain sequences. In a later analysis, V and J genes were assigned by comparing TCR nucleotide sequences against IMGT/GENE-DB human TR gene sequences. The TCRdist pipeline was used in a later analysis to assign CDR3 sequences and most-parsimonious VDJ recombination scenarios. A later analysis defined each TCR beta chain by its CDR3 amino acid sequence plus V-gene family, and excluded reads lacking a unique V-gene family. A later analysis removed 592 highly shared, low-generation-probability nucleotide sequences to deal with suspected cross-contamination and a sequencing artifact. In a later analysis, a clonal expansion index was calculated for each public chain from normalized within-repertoire ranks of inferred template counts. In a later analysis, generation probabilities were computed with a VDJ recombination model fitted to out-of-frame rearrangements, and the resulting probabilities were checked against IGoR. In a later analysis, hypergeometric tests were used to score TCR-TCR, TCR-HLA and TCR-CMV co-occurrence, with a repertoire-size bias correction applied to TCR pairs. A later analysis estimated false discovery rates by permuting HLA or CMV assignments 20 times. A later analysis grouped co-occurring TCRs with DBSCAN, adding TCRdist sequence similarity when clustering within HLA-allele-positive subsets. Co-occurrence clustering excluded repertoires with fewer than 30,000 or more than 120,000 public chains, plus five with anomalous nucleotide sharing. What TCRdb holds here is the immuneACCESS table cut down to in-frame rearrangements. Part of the clones is not present; checked against another copy, under half of the missing clones reflect an unresolved V gene, and the others are unexplained. Clone size and V and J calls were adopted from that table, with D and trimming inferred from the DNA. The sample table lists about 86,000 clones, roughly three quarters of them with a count of one. About 15% of the sample comes from the top ten.

The TCR sequence derives from a woman between 40 and 50 years old in good health and CMV-seropositive. Sequenced input: PBMCs.

The CDR3: CASSRDRGAYEQYF. The sequenced DNA: TGTGCCAGCTCACGGGACAGGGGGGCCTACGAGCAGTACTTC. Recombination connected TRBV18 to TRBJ2-7; a stretch of 11 junction bases matches TRBD1. There are 14 amino acids in the CDR3, from cysteine to phenylalanine inclusive. The read is trimmed to its CDR3 DNA, 42 bases read in frame from base 1. Germline trimming amounts to 4 bases on V and 2 bases on J, with 1 as the count of junction bases outside the gene matches. The germline V gene specifies KGHSH as CDR1 and LQKENI as CDR2.